These T cell receptor beta chains were read from a single sample in a study of cytomegalovirus exposure and HLA in healthy donors. Libraries were prepared by immunoSEQ multiplex PCR; TCRdb keeps only in-frame clonotypes and omits some of them. The sample lists roughly 86,000 clones; 55% to 70% were seen once. The sequencing input was PBMCs. The receptors were sampled from a woman between 50 and 59 years old in good health and CMV-seropositive. CDR3s include the opening cysteine and the closing phenylalanine or tryptophan. A D gene is named only where the DNA matches it firmly. Size is omitted from some rows. Given values are once, few, many or a class for expanded clones.

CDR3 DNA | CDR3 protein | J gene | V gene | clone size | D gene
TGTGCCTGGAGCCGCTTTCCCGGGACACTAGGGACGCGGTCACCCCTCCACTTT | CAWSRFPGTLGTRSPLHF | TRBJ1-6 | TRBV30 | - | -
TGCGCCAGCAGCTCTTGGACAGGGGAAAAACCTGGCTACACCTTC | CASSSWTGEKPGYTF | TRBJ1-2 | TRBV4-1 | - | TRBD1
TGCGCCAGCTCTAAGAGCGGGGTCGGCTATGGCTACACCTTC | CASSKSGVGYGYTF | TRBJ1-2 | TRBV4-3 | - | -
TGCGCCAGCAGCAGAGAGGAGACCTATGGCTACACCTTC | CASSREETYGYTF | TRBJ1-2 | TRBV5-1 | - | -
TGTGCCAGCAGCTTAGGGCTAGCGGGGGAGCAGTTCTTC | CASSLGLAGEQFF | TRBJ2-1 | TRBV7-7 | - | TRBD2
TGTGCCAGCAGTTACGGGATAGGGGTGGGCACTGAAGCTTTCTTT | CASSYGIGVGTEAFF | TRBJ1-1 | TRBV6-5 | - | -
TGTGCCATCAAGCCCGACAATGGCTCACCCCTCCACTTT | CAIKPDNGSPLHF | TRBJ1-6 | TRBV10-3 | - | -
TGTGCCAGCAGCGTGGGACAGGACACTGAAGCTTTCTTT | CASSVGQDTEAFF | TRBJ1-1 | TRBV9 | - | TRBD1
TGTGCCAGCAGCCCATGGACAGGGGGCCTCGGCTACACCTTC | CASSPWTGGLGYTF | TRBJ1-2 | TRBV11-1 | - | TRBD1
TGCGCCAGCAGCTTGTTGGGGGGGCCCTACTCCTACGAGCAGTACTTC | CASSLLGGPYSYEQYF | TRBJ2-7 | TRBV5-1 | once | -
TGTGCCAGCAGTCCAGGAGGGTCGAACACTGAAGCTTTCTTT | CASSPGGSNTEAFF | TRBJ1-1 | TRBV7-9 | - | -
TGTGCCAGCTCACCGGGGACAGGCATGAACACTGAAGCTTTCTTT | CASSPGTGMNTEAFF | TRBJ1-1 | TRBV18 | - | TRBD1
TGCGCCAGCAGCTCTATTGATACGCAGTATTTT | CASSSIDTQYF | TRBJ2-3 | TRBV5-1 | - | -
TGTGCCAGCAGCTTGGCCAAGCAGGGGGCGAACACTGAAGCTTTCTTT | CASSLAKQGANTEAFF | TRBJ1-1 | TRBV5-4 | - | TRBD1
TGTGCCAGCAGTTACTCGAGTTCGGGGGGGGACACTGAAGCTTTCTTT | CASSYSSSGGDTEAFF | TRBJ1-1 | TRBV6-5 | - | -
TGTGCCAGCAGTTCCGCGGAAATTCAGGGAGCGGGGACCCAGTACTTC | CASSSAEIQGAGTQYF | TRBJ2-5 | TRBV6-6 | - | -
TGTGCCAGCAGCCCCTTAGGGCATTCAGGGCGCCATAATTCACCCCTCCACTTT | CASSPLGHSGRHNSPLHF | TRBJ1-6 | TRBV7-8 | few | -
TGTGCCAGCAGCTTCATGGACAGGGAGGGTGGCTACACCTTC | CASSFMDREGGYTF | TRBJ1-2 | TRBV9 | - | TRBD1
TGTGCCAGCAGCATGGGGGACAGGGGGCGACAAGAGACCCAGTACTTC | CASSMGDRGRQETQYF | TRBJ2-5 | TRBV7-2 | few | TRBD1
TGTGCCAGCAGCTTATGGGGCCCGGGGGGTAGCGGCCCCTACAATGAGCAGTTCTTC | CASSLWGPGGSGPYNEQFF | TRBJ2-1 | TRBV7-2 | - | TRBD2
TGTTCCAGCAGCTCAACAGCCGCAACGCAAGAGACCCAGTACTTC | CSSSSTAATQETQYF | TRBJ2-5 | TRBV7-9 | - | -
TGTGCCAGCAGTTTAATGGTCGGTAACACTGAAGCTTTCTTT | CASSLMVGNTEAFF | TRBJ1-1 | TRBV28 | - | -
TGTGCCAGCGCGGCACCGGGACAGGGGGCCGAGAACACTGAAGCTTTCTTT | CASAAPGQGAENTEAFF | TRBJ1-1 | TRBV25-1 | few | TRBD1
TGTGCCAGCAGCTATGGGGGGACGAATGAGCAGTTCTTC | CASSYGGTNEQFF | TRBJ2-1 | TRBV6-5 | - | -
TGTGCCAGCACCGGGAGAGGCGCGGATACCACTGGCTACACCTTC | CASTGRGADTTGYTF | TRBJ1-2 | TRBV28 | - | -
TGTGCCAGCAGCCAAGGGGCTAGCGGGGGCTGGGAGACCCAGTACTTC | CASSQGASGGWETQYF | TRBJ2-5 | TRBV14 | few | TRBD2
TGTGCCAGCAGCTTCGGACAGACCGCCTACGAGCAGTACTTC | CASSFGQTAYEQYF | TRBJ2-7 | TRBV5-4 | - | -
TGTGCCAGCAGCCCGCGACAGGCTAGCTCTGGAAACACCATATATTTT | CASSPRQASSGNTIYF | TRBJ1-3 | TRBV7-9 | - | -
TGTGCCAGCAGTTGGGGGGGGCGTGAGGAGCAGTACTTC | CASSWGGREEQYF | TRBJ2-7 | TRBV28 | few | -
TGTGCCAGCAGGGCCACAGGGGGTCCATCACCCCTCCACTTT | CASRATGGPSPLHF | TRBJ1-6 | TRBV6-5 | - | TRBD1
TGTGCCAGCAGCCCAGGGACAGGGGGGGAGACCCAGTACTTC | CASSPGTGGETQYF | TRBJ2-5 | TRBV7-6 | - | TRBD1
TGCGCCAGCAGCTTGAATGTTCCAATCCAGAACACTGAAGCTTTCTTT | CASSLNVPIQNTEAFF | TRBJ1-1 | TRBV5-1 | - | -
TGTGCCAGCAGCCAGGGGCGGTACGAGCAGTACTTC | CASSQGRYEQYF | TRBJ2-7 | TRBV6-1 | - | -
TGTGCCAGCAGCCTCCGGGACAGTCAGGAAAAACTGTTTTTT | CASSLRDSQEKLFF | TRBJ1-4 | TRBV7-9 | - | TRBD1
TGCGCCAGCAGCTTGTTAGGGACAGGGGAAGAGACCCAGTACTTC | CASSLLGTGEETQYF | TRBJ2-5 | TRBV5-1 | - | TRBD1
TGCAGCGTTGATACCGTAGCGGGGGGGCTTTCGGAAGAGACCCAGTACTTC | CSVDTVAGGLSEETQYF | TRBJ2-5 | TRBV29-1 | - | TRBD2
TGTGCCAGCAGCTTCCGGGATAGCAATCAGCCCCAGCATTTT | CASSFRDSNQPQHF | TRBJ1-5 | TRBV7-9 | - | -
TGCGCCAGCAGCCAAGAACCGGACAGGGCCCGTTCACCCCTCCACTTT | CASSQEPDRARSPLHF | TRBJ1-6 | TRBV4-1 | - | TRBD1
TGTGCCAGCAGACCCCACGGGGAGGGGCAAGGTCAGCCCCAGCATTTT | CASRPHGEGQGQPQHF | TRBJ1-5 | TRBV7-9 | - | -